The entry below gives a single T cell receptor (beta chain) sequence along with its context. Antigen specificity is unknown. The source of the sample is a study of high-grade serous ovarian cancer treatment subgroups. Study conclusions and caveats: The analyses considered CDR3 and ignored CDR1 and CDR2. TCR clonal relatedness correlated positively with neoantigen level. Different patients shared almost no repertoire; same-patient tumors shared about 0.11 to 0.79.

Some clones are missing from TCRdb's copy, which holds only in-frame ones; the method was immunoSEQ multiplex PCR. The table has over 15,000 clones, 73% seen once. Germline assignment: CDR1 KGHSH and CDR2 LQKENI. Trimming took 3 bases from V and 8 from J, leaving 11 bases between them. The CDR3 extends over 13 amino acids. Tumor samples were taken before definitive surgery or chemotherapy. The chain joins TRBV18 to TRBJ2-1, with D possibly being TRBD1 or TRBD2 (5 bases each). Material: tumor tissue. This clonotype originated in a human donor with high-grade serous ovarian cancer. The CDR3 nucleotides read TGTGCCAGCTCACCCCTACTAGGGGATGAGCAGTTCTTC. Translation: CASSPLLGDEQFF.